Given below is one T cell receptor beta chain in context. Its antigen target is currently unknown. Base qualities are missing; no much larger clone stands one base away. Patients with a history of autoimmune disease or receiving systemic immunosuppression were excluded from the trial. Peripheral blood for TCR sequencing was collected from all dose cohorts at baseline, on cycle 4 day 1, and on cycle 7 day 1. Samples were obtained from an open-label, multicenter, first-in-human phase I dose-escalation trial of ivuxolimab. Adults with locally advanced or metastatic melanoma, renal cell, hepatocellular, or head and neck squamous cell carcinoma were enrolled in the trial. Before TCR sequencing, CD4+ and CD8+ T cells were separately sorted from peripheral blood. This record comes from a study of OX40 agonist ivuxolimab in advanced cancers. Background for the entire study: Ivuxolimab, which targeted the costimulatory receptor OX40 (CD134), was an agonistic, fully human IgG2 monoclonal antibody. Intravenous ivuxolimab was administered to patients every 2 weeks at six dose levels: 0.01, 0.1, 0.3, 1.5, 3 and 10 mg/kg. Of the approximately 50 dose-escalation patients, hepatocellular carcinoma was present in about 20, melanoma in around 15, renal cell carcinoma in 9 and head and neck cancer in 9. In the dose-escalation cohort, more than 75% of patients were male, and the mean age was about 55 years, with a range of about 20 to 79. Prior anti-PD-1, anti-PD-L1 or anti-CTLA-4 therapy was permitted, and checkpoint inhibitors had been received by more than 35% of dose-escalation patients. Partial responses were achieved by three dose-escalation patients, of whom one had hepatocellular carcinoma and two had cutaneous melanoma. The purpose of peripheral TCRbeta sequencing was to test whether ivuxolimab changed TCR sequence diversity and led to clonal T-cell expansion. The paper reports the monotherapy dose-escalation portion (N = 52 patients) of the phase I ivuxolimab trial.

CDR1 and CDR2 were assigned from the germline V gene as SGHDT and YYEEEE. Compared with germline, V lacks 4 bases and J lacks 4 bases; bases without a gene match: 8. Measured from the cysteine to the phenylalanine, the CDR3 is 14 residues long. The sequence is cut down to CDR3 DNA, 42 bases in frame from base 1. Genomic DNA was isolated from the sorted cells so that the TCRbeta CDR3 region could be sequenced. The immunoSEQ Assay was used to sequence the TCRbeta CDR3 regions. Imported from immuneACCESS, the table was reduced by TCRdb to in-frame sequences with V and J called. These copies leave out some clones; in studies compared against another copy, an unresolved V gene accounts for under half, and the cause of the remainder is not known. The sample yields 60,000 to 75,000 clones; around 87% were counted once. The top ten clones comprise around 5% of the sample. Results the study describes overall, beyond this receptor: After ivuxolimab, more expanded clones were found on average in CD8+ T cells than in CD4+ T cells. Low levels of normalized T-cell clonal expansion were also seen in some patients who did not respond. The antigen specificity of the clonally expanded peripheral T cells was not determined. At doses of 0.1 to 3.0 mg/kg, clonal expansion of both CD4+ and CD8+ blood T cells was observed from baseline to week 6. In the 0.1-3.0 mg/kg groups, partial responders were among the patients with the lowest normalized peripheral clonal expansion, particularly in CD8+ T cells.

The receptor chain draws on TRBV5-6 and TRBJ2-7, with 7 middle bases fitting TRBD2. The sequence was collected from an adult with an advanced solid tumor such as melanoma, head and neck, liver or kidney cancer. This material consisted of CD4+ or CD8+ T cells sorted from blood, taken in a trial of the OX40 agonist ivuxolimab. The CDR3 protein is CASSRPGGLYEQYF. The nucleotide sequence reads as follows: TGTGCCAGCAGCCGGCCGGGGGGTTTGTACGAGCAGTACTTC.